This TCR beta chain was profiled in a study of T cells in Graves' hyperthyroidism and ophthalmopathy (dated 2019 in TCRdb). General notes on the study: Peripheral blood was collected at initial diagnosis, before any treatment. TCR Vbeta CDR3 sequencing of 130 to 150 peripheral blood samples (around 45 ophthalmopathy, 75 to 85 hyperthyroidism and roughly 17 progressor patients) is reported in the paper. Whether ophthalmopathy could be predicted prospectively was tested in an independent validation cohort made up of under 20 hyperthyroidism patients plus 17 patients who later progressed to ophthalmopathy. A discovery cohort of roughly 100 patients, 43 with Graves' ophthalmopathy and approximately 55 with stable Graves' hyperthyroidism, was used to find distinguishing TCR V-J signatures. The roughly 91 discovery patients were randomly divided into training and test sets at a 7:3 ratio. Thyroid tissue and blood T-cell repertoires from about 6 Graves' hyperthyroidism patients were also compared in the study. Once sampling was done, hyperthyroidism patients were given methimazole at a starting dose of 30 mg daily, whereas ophthalmopathy patients were given high-dose intravenous methylprednisolone.

Summary of the overall study and its limitations: No statistical method was used to set the sample size in advance, and investigators knew the group allocation. In cross-validation, a model built on a 13 V-J signature told ophthalmopathy apart from stable hyperthyroidism with approximately 91% sensitivity and around 81% specificity, and in testing the same model reached 80%/75%. During validation, the model predicted progression to ophthalmopathy a median of around six months ahead of onset, with more than 55% sensitivity and less than 85% specificity. Blood samples also contained most of the expanded thyroid clonotypes (frequency above 0.001), which suggests that blood repertoires may reflect thyroid immune responses.

The TCR beta CDR3 regions were amplified from RNA transcripts. The TCR CDR3 was subjected to a first round of RT-PCR using the HTBI primer set and the Qiagen OneStep RT-PCR kit. Libraries were constructed in a second round of multiplex PCR, after which size selection and purification were performed. The libraries were sequenced on an Illumina HiSeq2000 using paired-end 100 bp reads. The authors' analysis ran thus. SOAPnuke was used to process the raw data, throwing out any read that contained adapters or uncalled bases, had a mean Phred below 15, or lacked an exact constant-primer or identifier match. High-quality paired reads were merged using COPE v1.2.5, and each unique nucleotide sequence was defined as a clonotype. MiTCR v1.1 was used to align clonotypes to the IMGT TRBV, TRBD and TRBJ reference segments. Only V-J combinations with frequency above 0.0001, covering 99% to 99.2% of repertoires, were analysed. The TCS score was defined as the ratio of F50 (clonal expansion) to E x V (chaos), calculated using BLOSUM62-based TCRdist between CDR3 peptides within each V-J. Welch's t-statistics and random forest reduced 500 to 550 V-J features to about 13, which were used in a naive Bayes classifier (R e1071). TCRdb reprocessed the public reads (quality trimming at Q25 with fastp, clone calling with MiXCR) and kept in-frame beta chains. Here each entry gathers all rows of one CDR3 protein and keeps the most common genes and DNA. None of the V and J calls come from the authors' own analysis; TCRdb made them. A total of fewer than 750,000 distinct CDR3 sequences appear in this sample, about 14% of them only once. Approximately 12% of the sample is taken by the ten largest.

Unmatched junction bases come to 12, with V trimmed by 4 bases and J by 9 bases. CDR1 and CDR2 (MNHEY, SMNVEV) derive from the germline V gene (reference sequence). The CDR3 contains 17 residues, cysteine and phenylalanine counted. Of all the DNA, just the CDR3 is kept, 51 bases in frame from base 1. Ophthalmopathy patients had moderately to severely active disease, Clinical Activity Score of at least 3, NOSPECS grade of at least 4, and duration under 3 months. Patients with uncontrolled infections, other autoimmune diseases, pregnancy or lactation were excluded. Clinical symptoms, serum thyroxine and TRAb, thyroid ultrasound, and orbital computed tomography formed the basis for the diagnoses. Ficoll-Paque density gradient centrifugation was used to isolate PBMCs from approximately 10 ml of fresh peripheral blood. Total RNA was extracted with Trizol reagent, and quality was checked on an Agilent 2100 Bioanalyzer.

This clonotype was recorded many times. No antigen is known for it. No much larger clone exists at a distance of one base, and base qualities are not known. Sequenced sample: blood. The chain is encoded by TRBV27 joined to TRBJ2-2, with TRBD2 matching 12 junction bases. The clonotype originates from a woman aged 45-65 years with Graves' ophthalmopathy. The DNA sequence reads TGTGCCAGCAGTTCTAATGGACTAGCGGGAATCGTGAGGGAGCTGTTTTTT. It specifies CASSSNGLAGIVRELFF.